This record looks at one T cell receptor (beta chain) sequence and its context. The antigen is not known. In germline, CDR1 is LNHNV, CDR2 YYDKDF (reference sequence). V shed 2 bases and J 5 bases; nucleotides not matched to a gene: 2. The CDR3 spans 14 residues. Stem cell-like memory, regulatory, central memory and naive CD4+ cells were sorted via CD45RO/CCR7/CD25/CD127/CD95/CD27. The data were taken from a study of beta chain features in type 1 diabetes. Study-level information: When patients were set against healthy donors, age, gender and cell yields were similar. General observations from the study: People with Type 1 diabetes carried modestly yet significantly shorter TCRB CDR3s in all four CD4+ subsets. Patients showed naive, central memory and Treg TCRB repertoires that appeared more similar than those of healthy donors.

Every isolated RNA sample was fully reverse transcribed, so sequencing captured expressed TCRB transcripts. The method was immunoSEQ multiplex PCR; TCRdb's version includes in-frame clones alone and lacks a portion of them. The data show under 300,000 clones, around 22% seen once. The origin of this receptor is a woman aged 25 to 39 with type 1 diabetes. This chain links TRBV15 with TRBJ2-7; 11 bases line up with TRBD1. Sequenced material: naive CD4+ T cells from blood. CDR3 sequence: CATSRRTGGNEQYF. CDR3 DNA: TGTGCCACCAGCAGAAGGACAGGGGGCAACGAGCAGTACTTC. The whole variable domain, filled in from reference TRBV15 and TRBJ2-7, reads DAMVIQNPRYQVTQFGKPVTLSCSQTLNHNVMYWYQQKSSQAPKLLFHYYDKDFNNEADTPDNFQSRRPNTSFCFLDIRSPGLGDTAMYLCATSRRTGGNEQYFGPGTRLTVT.